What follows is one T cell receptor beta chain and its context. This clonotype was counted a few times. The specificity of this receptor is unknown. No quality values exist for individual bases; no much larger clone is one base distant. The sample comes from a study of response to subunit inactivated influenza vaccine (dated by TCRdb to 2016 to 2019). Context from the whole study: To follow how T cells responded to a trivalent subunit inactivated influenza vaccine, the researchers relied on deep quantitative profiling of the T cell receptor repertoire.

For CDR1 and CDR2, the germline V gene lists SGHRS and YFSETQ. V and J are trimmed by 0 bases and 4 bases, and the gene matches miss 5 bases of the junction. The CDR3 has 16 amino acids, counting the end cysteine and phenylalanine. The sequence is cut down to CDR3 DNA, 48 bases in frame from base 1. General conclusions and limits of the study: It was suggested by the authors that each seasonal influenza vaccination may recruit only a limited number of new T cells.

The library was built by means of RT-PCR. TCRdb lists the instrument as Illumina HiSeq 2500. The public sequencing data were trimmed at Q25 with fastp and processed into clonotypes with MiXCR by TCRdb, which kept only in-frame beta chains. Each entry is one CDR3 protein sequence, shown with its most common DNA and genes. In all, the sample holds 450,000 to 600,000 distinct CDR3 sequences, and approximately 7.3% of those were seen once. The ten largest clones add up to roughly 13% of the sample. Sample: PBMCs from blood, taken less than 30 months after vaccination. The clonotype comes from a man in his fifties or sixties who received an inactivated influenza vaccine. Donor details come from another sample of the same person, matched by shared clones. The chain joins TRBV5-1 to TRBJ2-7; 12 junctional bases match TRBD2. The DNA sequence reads TGCGCCAGCAGCTTGGGGACTAGCGGGAAAGTGTACGAGCAGTACTTC. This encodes CASSLGTSGKVYEQYF.